These 21 T cell receptor beta chains were all obtained from the same sample, sequenced in a study of T cell changes during pregnancy in multiple sclerosis. Repertoires were generated with immunoSEQ multiplex PCR, while TCRdb's copy carries only in-frame clones and drops some. The sample has 60,000 or so clones; less than 95% are singletons. The material sequenced was peripheral blood, taken in the second trimester of pregnancy. The receptor set was obtained from a female donor in good health, enrolled as a control in a pregnancy study.

This rearrangement joins TRBV13 to TRBJ2-2; TRBD2 is a possible D gene (6 bases). The CDR3 consists of 16 residues. V was cut by 2 bases and J by 5 bases, with 15 bases left in between. CDR1 PRHDT and CDR2 FYEKMQ come from the germline V gene (reference sequence). CDR3 in DNA: TGTGCCAGCAGCTTAAATCGGGAGATGTGGACCGGGGAGCTGTTTTTT. This translates into CASSLNREMWTGELFF.

V and J are TRBV6-1 and TRBJ1-4; 10 bases agree with TRBD1. The CDR3 spans 15 residues. Losses at the gene ends were 6 bases for V and 7 bases for J; bases not matched to a gene: 8. Germline CDR1 and CDR2: MNHNS and SASEGT. The DNA of the CDR3 is TGTGCCAGCAGGGTCGGGACAGGGGATATTGAAAAACTGTTTTTT. This sequence encodes CASRVGTGDIEKLFF.

On this clone: The junction departs from the called germline gene at one end, perhaps through a read error. This chain links TRBV15 with TRBJ2-7, with a weak D call TRBD1 (5 bases). Per the germline V gene, CDR1 is LNHNV and CDR2 is YYDKDF (reference sequence). This CDR3 is built from 19 residues. The CDR3 sequence: CATSRDRHWRTLRTYGQYF. Here the CDR3 DNA reads TGTGCCACCAGCAGAGACCGACACTGGCGGACATTGAGAACCTACGGGCAGTACTTC. Filled out from reference TRBV15 and TRBJ2-7, the complete variable domain reads DAMVIQNPRYQVTQFGKPVTLSCSQTLNHNVMYWYQQKSSQAPKLLFHYYDKDFNNEADTPDNFQSRRPNTSFCFLDIRSPGLGDTAMYLCATSRDRHWRTLRTYGQYFGPGTRLTVT.

The genes are TRBV6-5 and TRBJ2-7; 11 nucleotides agree with TRBD2. The V segment lost 9 bases and the J segment 4 bases; nucleotides outside the gene matches: 8. Germline values: CDR1 MNHEY, CDR2 SVGAGI. This CDR3 comprises 14 residues. The CDR3 DNA reads TGTGCCAGTTCTGTACTAGCGGGAGTGTACGAGCAGTACTTC. Translation gives CASSVLAGVYEQYF.

This chain links TRBV28 with TRBJ1-5; 8 positions agree with TRBD1. Germline V gives CDR1 MDHEN, CDR2 SYDVKM. Unmatched junction bases numbered 6, after V lost 6 bases and J lost 2 bases. This CDR3 has 15 residues. The chain's CDR3 is CASSPLTGGNQPQHF. Written as DNA, the CDR3 is TGTGCCAGCAGCCCTTTGACAGGGGGCAATCAGCCCCAGCATTTT. The whole variable domain, filled in from reference TRBV28 and TRBJ1-5, reads DVKVTQSSRYLVKRTGEKVFLECVQDMDHENMFWYRQDPGLGLRLIYFSYDVKMKEKGDIPEGYSVSREKKERFSLILESASTNQTSMYLCASSPLTGGNQPQHFGDGTRLSIL.

The gene calls are TRBV12-5 and TRBJ2-5; 7 bases are a match to TRBD1. The ends lost 4 bases at V and 2 bases at J; junction bases unmatched: 10. This CDR3 region has 16 residues. In germline, CDR1 is LGHNT, CDR2 FRNRAP. The CDR3 bases are TGTGCTAGTGGTTCCCCCCTGGGGACAGTACAAGAGACCCAGTACTTC. Translation gives CASGSPLGTVQETQYF.

The V and J genes are TRBV27 and TRBJ2-1, with D possibly TRBD1 on 6 matching bases. The length of the CDR3 is 14 residues. Trimming removed 5 bases from V and 9 bases from J, with 17 bases in between. Germline V gene sequence: CDR1 MNHEY, CDR2 SMNVEV (reference sequence). In DNA form, the CDR3 reads TGTGCCAGCAGTCCCGACAGGATGACCGGTGAGCAGTTCTTC. Translation: CASSPDRMTGEQFF.

This chain connects TRBV19 to TRBJ1-2; D not certain. The CDR3 sequence is 18 residues long. V gave up 4 bases and J gave up 0 bases, with 21 bases separating them. Germline V gene data show CDR1 as LNHDA and CDR2 as SQIVND (reference sequence). The CDR3 protein is CASSRPLSRTAANYGYTF. The CDR3, as DNA: TGTGCCAGTAGTAGACCTTTATCGAGGACTGCAGCTAACTATGGCTACACCTTC.

The V call is TRBV7-8, the J call TRBJ2-3; possibly TRBD1 for D (6 bases). The CDR3 contains 16 residues. CDR1 SGHVS and CDR2 FQNEAQ come from the germline V gene. V lost 5 bases and J 4 bases, leaving 19 bases between the germline ends. The CDR3 is CASSPRTAWDADTQYF. In DNA form, the CDR3 reads TGTGCCAGCAGCCCCCGGACAGCCTGGGACGCAGATACGCAGTATTTT.

The V gene is TRBV5-4, the J gene TRBJ1-2; tentatively, D is TRBD1 (5 bases). V dropped 5 bases and J dropped 3 bases, with 11 bases sitting between them. This CDR3 is 13 amino acids long. Per germline, CDR1 SGHNT and CDR2 YYREEE (reference sequence). CDR3 DNA sequence: TGTGCCAGCAGGGAGTGGGGCGACTATGGCTACACCTTC. Encoded protein: CASREWGDYGYTF.

This clone was seen more than once but under ten times. The V gene is TRBV5-1, the J gene TRBJ2-2; 8 bases agree with TRBD1. With 5 bases clipped from V and 7 bases from J, the junction kept 10 bases outside the gene matches. CDR3 length equals 15 residues. Germline CDR1 and CDR2: SGHRS and YFSETQ. DNA of the CDR3: TGCGCCAGCAGTCCCACAGGGGGAAATGGCGGGGAGCTGTTTTTT. Residues: CASSPTGGNGGELFF.

The chain has TRBV29-1 and TRBJ2-1; D might be TRBD2 (6 bases). There are 10 residues in the CDR3. Germline V gene lookup returns CDR1 SQVTM and CDR2 ANQGSEA. Trimming took off 6 bases at V and 10 bases at J, with 10 bases between the two ends. CDR3 amino acids: CSVRRDEQFF. CDR3 nucleotides: TGCAGCGTCAGGAGGGACGAGCAGTTCTTC.

This chain connects TRBV7-8 to TRBJ2-7; 8 nucleotides align to TRBD2. The CDR3 totals 14 residues. The germline CDR1 and CDR2 sequences are SGHVS and FQNEAQ. Trimming removed 5 bases from V and 4 bases from J; junction bases left unmatched: 7. This CDR3 reads CASSRSGSLYEQYF. CDR3 in DNA: TGTGCCAGCAGCCGGAGCGGGAGCCTGTACGAGCAGTACTTC. Based on the CDR3 plus reference TRBV7-8 and TRBJ2-7, the full variable domain is GAGVSQSPRYKVAKRGQDVALRCDPISGHVSLFWYQQALGQGPEFLTYFQNEAQLDKSGLPSDRFFAERPEGSVSTLKIQRTQQEDSAVYLCASSRSGSLYEQYFGPGTRLTVT.

The CDR3 DNA reads as TGTGCCAGCAGCGCCGGGGTAGCGGGAGGTGAGCAGTTCTTC. Protein: CASSAGVAGGEQFF. This rearrangement joins TRBV2 to TRBJ2-1; 10 bases agree with TRBD2. Trimming at V came to 6 bases and at J to 9 bases, leaving 8 bases not matched to a gene. In germline, CDR1 is SNHLY, CDR2 FYNNEI. The CDR3 is made up of 14 amino acids.

V is TRBV25-1 and J is TRBJ1-4; TRBD1 matches at 10 bases. The CDR3 is made up of 14 amino acids. Germline V CDR1 and CDR2: MGHDK, SYGVNS. Losses at the gene ends were 7 bases for V and 3 bases for J; bases not matched to a gene: 2. In DNA, the CDR3 is TGTGCCAGCACGGACAGGGGGTCTAATGAAAAACTGTTTTTT. Its translation is CASTDRGSNEKLFF.

This clone came up once. The chain links TRBV7-8 to TRBJ2-1, with 14 nucleotides matching TRBD2. The CDR3 totals 18 residues. Trimming took 5 bases from V and 8 from J; bases not matched to a gene: 14. Germline-derived CDR1 and CDR2 are SGHVS and FQNEAQ. CDR3 DNA sequence: TGTGCCAGCAGCCCCCCGACTAGCGGGAGGGCCGAGTTCCATGAGCAGTTCTTC. Residues: CASSPPTSGRAEFHEQFF.

J is TRBJ1-1 and V is TRBV28, with TRBD1 as a possible D gene (5 bases). The germline CDR1 and CDR2 sequences are MDHEN and SYDVKM. This CDR3 has 14 amino acids. The ends were cut back, 3 bases at V and 6 bases at J, with 14 bases in the middle. CDR3 loop: CASSFQPRGAEAFF. The CDR3 DNA reads as TGTGCCAGCAGTTTCCAGCCCCGGGGGGCTGAAGCTTTCTTT.

The chain recombines TRBV25-1 with TRBJ1-1; TRBD1 might be the D (5 bases). This CDR3 is built from 13 residues. CDR1 and CDR2 from the germline V gene are MGHDK and SYGVNS. Trimming took 8 bases from V and 4 from J, leaving 14 bases between them. The CDR3 region is CASEPGFGTEAFF. The CDR3, as DNA: TGTGCCAGCGAGCCAGGGTTTGGCACTGAAGCTTTCTTT.

The chain joins TRBV6-4 to TRBJ2-3, with D possibly matching TRBD2 (7 bases). V was cut by 2 bases and J by 2 bases, with 8 bases left in between. The CDR3 has 14 amino acids. The germline gives CDR1 MRHNA, CDR2 SNTAGT. The CDR3 bases are TGTGCCAGCAGTGACGGGGGGGCCACAGATACGCAGTATTTT. Translation: CASSDGGATDTQYF.

The genes are TRBV6-1 and TRBJ2-7, with D hard to call. The CDR3 is made up of 12 amino acids. V was cut by 3 bases and J by 3 bases, with 6 bases left in between. Germline CDR1 and CDR2: MNHNS and SASEGT. In DNA, the CDR3 is TGTGCCAGCAGTGAGAGTCGCTACGAGCAGTACTTC. Translating gives CASSESRYEQYF.

This clone is a singleton in its sample. CDR3 residues: CASSLGQGRQNTEAFF. CDR3 nucleotides: TGTGCCAGCAGCCTAGGACAGGGACGACAGAACACTGAAGCTTTCTTT. The chain uses TRBV5-4 and TRBJ1-1; 8 nucleotides match TRBD1. J gave up 1 base and V 4 bases, and 9 bases lay outside the gene matches. CDR3 length: 16 amino acids. CDR1 and CDR2 from the germline V gene are SGHNT and YYREEE (reference sequence).